Following are 27 T cell receptor beta chains from one sample sequenced in a study of blood T cell repertoires in COVID-19 (dated by TCRdb to about 2020). The library was prepared using the immunoSEQ multiplex PCR assay. Imported from immuneACCESS, the table was reduced by TCRdb to in-frame sequences with V and J called. These copies leave out some clones; in studies compared against another copy, an unresolved V gene accounts for under half, and the cause of the remainder is not known. The sample profile shows roughly 220,000 clones; more than 80% of them were found once. The leading ten clones occupy over 3% of the sample. Sequences were obtained from PBMCs or T cells enriched from blood (not recorded which). All receptors come from a woman younger than 30 in a cohort exposed to, infected with or recovered from COVID-19 (not recorded which).

This chain uses TRBV6-5 with TRBJ1-4; weak D call: TRBD1 (5 bases). The V end was cut by 6 bases, the J end by 8 bases, with 13 bases between. Germline V gene lookup returns CDR1 MNHEY and CDR2 SVGAGI. The CDR3 is made up of 13 amino acids. The CDR3 loop is CASRAGLGEKLFF. CDR3 DNA: TGTGCCAGCAGGGCAGGGTTGGGAGAAAAACTGTTTTTT.

With regard to this clone: The junction shows a germline mismatch at one end, possibly a read error. The rearrangement joins TRBV28 to TRBJ1-1; 7 nucleotides align to TRBD1. This CDR3 comprises 12 residues. Germline CDR1 and CDR2: MDHEN and SYDVKM. The CDR3 protein is CASGTVKTEAFF. Here the CDR3 DNA reads TGTGCCAGCGGGACAGTGAAAACTGAAGCTTTCTTT.

V gene TRBV11-2 combines with J gene TRBJ1-3, with a weak D call TRBD1 (6 bases). With 3 bases removed from V and 0 bases from J, the gap between germline ends came to 21 bases. The CDR3 spans 19 residues. Germline CDR1 and CDR2: SGHAT and FQNNGV. The DNA for the CDR3 is TGTGCCAGCAGCTTGCGGACTCCCGGGACAACTTACTCTGGAAACACCATATATTTT. This encodes CASSLRTPGTTYSGNTIYF.

DNA for the CDR3: TGTGCCAGCTCACCAGGGGGGGGTAACACTGAAGCTTTCTTT. Its protein product is CASSPGGGNTEAFF. This chain links TRBV18 with TRBJ1-1; tentatively, D is TRBD1 (5 bases). The CDR3 is 14 residues long. The ends were cut back, 2 bases at V and 2 bases at J, with 9 bases in the middle. Germline CDR1 and CDR2: KGHSH and LQKENI.

This chain uses TRBV7-3 with TRBJ1-4, with 10 bases fitting TRBD1. CDR3 size: 17 residues. V trimming: 0 bases; J trimming: 8 bases; junction bases outside the gene matches: 9. CDR1 and CDR2 (germline): SGHTA, FQGTGA. The CDR3 protein is CASSLTDQTGGTEKLFF. In DNA form, the CDR3 reads TGTGCCAGCAGCTTAACGGACCAGACAGGGGGCACAGAAAAACTGTTTTTT.

The count of this clone is one. The J gene is TRBJ1-2, the V gene TRBV27, with a tentative D call TRBD1 (6 bases). The V gene lost 4 bases and the J gene lost 4 bases, with 10 bases spanning the gap. The CDR3 loop spans 13 amino acids. Germline CDR1 MNHEY, CDR2 SMNVEV (reference sequence). The CDR3 DNA reads as TGTGCCAGCAGTTGGGGGCACTTCTATGGCTACACCTTC. Its translation: CASSWGHFYGYTF.

Written as DNA, the CDR3 is TGCGCCAGCAGCAAGGGGGACGTGAACACTGAAGCTTTCTTT. The encoded protein is CASSKGDVNTEAFF. The rearrangement links TRBV5-1 to TRBJ1-1; TRBD1 might be the D (6 bases). The CDR3 is made up of 14 amino acids. Germline V CDR1 and CDR2: SGHRS, YFSETQ. The ends were cut back, 4 bases at V and 0 bases at J, with 10 bases in the middle.

V and J are TRBV11-2 and TRBJ2-3, with TRBD2 matching 13 bases. With 4 bases clipped from V and 4 bases from J, the junction kept 5 bases outside the gene matches. The germline gives CDR1 SGHAT, CDR2 FQNNGV. This CDR3 is built from 16 residues. CDR3 protein: CASSSRTSGGPDTQYF. The CDR3 DNA is TGTGCCAGCAGCTCCCGGACTAGCGGGGGACCAGATACGCAGTATTTT.

The chain employs TRBV6-5 and TRBJ2-3, with 9 bases aligning to TRBD1. The J segment lost 5 bases and the V segment lost 8 bases, leaving 11 bases of the junction unmatched. This CDR3 spans 15 amino acids. CDR1 and CDR2 from the germline V gene are MNHEY and SVGAGI. The CDR3 bases are TGTGCCAGCTCATCGACAGGGGGGACTGGAGATACGCAGTATTTT. Its translation is CASSSTGGTGDTQYF.

The V gene is TRBV5-4, the J gene TRBJ1-1; 11 bases fit TRBD1. Trimming took 4 bases from V and 0 from J; bases not matched to a gene: 8. The CDR3 sequence is 17 residues long. Per germline, CDR1 SGHNT and CDR2 YYREEE (reference sequence). The CDR3 spells CASSLPGTGGMNTEAFF. CDR3 sequence (DNA): TGTGCCAGCAGCCTCCCCGGGACAGGGGGGATGAACACTGAAGCTTTCTTT.

The V gene is TRBV11-2, the J gene TRBJ1-1; no clear D gene. Trimming left V 0 bases short and J 5 bases short, with 10 bases between. Germline-derived CDR1 and CDR2 are SGHAT and FQNNGV. The CDR3 is 14 amino acids. CDR3 bases: TGTGCCAGCAGCTTAGACCACAGTGGGACTGAAGCTTTCTTT. Translation: CASSLDHSGTEAFF. The complete variable domain, with remaining parts taken from reference TRBV11-2 and TRBJ1-1, reads EAGVAQSPRYKIIEKRQSVAFWCNPISGHATLYWYQQILGQGPKLLIQFQNNGVVDDSQLPKDRFSAERLKGVDSTLKIQPAKLEDSAVYLCASSLDHSGTEAFFGQGTRLTVV.

The chain links TRBV5-1 to TRBJ1-3, with D maybe TRBD1 (6 bases). Germline V gives CDR1 SGHRS, CDR2 YFSETQ. The CDR3 length is 17 residues. With 0 bases removed from V and 4 bases from J, the gap between germline ends came to 17 bases. In DNA, the CDR3 is TGCGCCAGCAGCTTGGGAGTTCCCAGGGGTTACGGAAACACCATATATTTT. The encoded protein is CASSLGVPRGYGNTIYF.

The V call is TRBV5-4, the J call TRBJ1-6; 8 nucleotides match TRBD1. V was pared by 5 bases and J by 6 bases, with 4 bases of the junction left unmatched. Germline values: CDR1 SGHNT, CDR2 YYREEE (reference sequence). This CDR3 has 14 amino acids. CDR3 loop: CASRMDRVNSPLHF. As DNA, the CDR3 is TGTGCCAGCAGAATGGACAGGGTTAATTCACCCCTCCACTTT. The entire variable domain, with the rest obtained from reference TRBV5-4 and TRBJ1-6, is as follows: ETGVTQSPTHLIKTRGQQVTLRCSSQSGHNTVSWYQQALGQGPQFIFQYYREEENGRGNFPPRFSGLQFPNYSSELNVNALELDDSALYLCASRMDRVNSPLHFGNGTRLTVT.

The rearrangement joins TRBV9 to TRBJ2-1; D may be TRBD2 (6 bases). The CDR3 runs to 15 residues. Per germline, CDR1 SGDLS and CDR2 YYNGEE. V was trimmed by 1 base and J by 0 bases, leaving 8 bases between them. The CDR3 loop is CASSVYGSSYNEQFF. The CDR3 DNA reads as TGTGCCAGCAGCGTATACGGGAGCTCCTACAATGAGCAGTTCTTC.

V is TRBV4-1 and J is TRBJ1-5; 8 bases fit TRBD1. Germline CDR1 reads MGHRA; CDR2 reads YSYEKL. The V and J ends lost 4 bases and 3 bases, in that order; junction bases with no gene match: 8. The CDR3 has 16 amino acids. The CDR3 DNA follows: TGCGCCAGCAGCCTCTCCCAGGGGGCTTACAATCAGCCCCAGCATTTT. It specifies CASSLSQGAYNQPQHF.

The V call is TRBV28, the J call TRBJ2-3, with a weak D call TRBD2 (6 bases). V was clipped by 2 bases and J by 9 bases, with 15 bases between them. This CDR3 region has 14 residues. The V gene's germline CDR1 is MDHEN and CDR2 SYDVKM. The CDR3 loop reads CASSLNPRGGTQYF. The DNA for the CDR3 is TGTGCCAGCAGTTTAAACCCCCGGGGAGGCACGCAGTATTTT.

The chain combines TRBV5-1 with TRBJ1-5; D is undetermined. CDR3 size: 14 residues. Trimming stripped 4 bases from V and 4 bases from J, with 12 bases between. Germline V gene data show CDR1 as SGHRS and CDR2 as YFSETQ. This chain's CDR3 is CASSPGDSNQPQHF. In nucleotides, the CDR3 is TGCGCCAGCAGCCCCGGTGACTCGAATCAGCCCCAGCATTTT.

V and J are TRBV2 and TRBJ1-2; a possible D gene is TRBD1 (5 bases). The CDR3 is 14 amino acids. V was trimmed by 4 bases and J by 0 bases, leaving 9 bases between them. Germline V gene sequence: CDR1 SNHLY, CDR2 FYNNEI. In DNA form, the CDR3 reads TGTGCCAGCAGTGGGGGCCCCTCTAACTATGGCTACACCTTC. It is translated as CASSGGPSNYGYTF.

V gene TRBV6-5 combines with J gene TRBJ2-5; the D gene is possibly TRBD2 (6 bases). CDR1 MNHEY and CDR2 SVGAGI come from the germline V gene. V shed 7 bases and J shed 1 base, with 10 bases lying between them. The CDR3 is 13 residues long. Written as DNA, the CDR3 is TGTGCCAGCACCCGGGACTCCCAAGAGACCCAGTACTTC. Translating it yields CASTRDSQETQYF.

V is TRBV11-3 and J is TRBJ1-1, with D possibly TRBD1 on 5 matching bases. CDR1 is SGHNT, CDR2 YENEEA, per germline. V was shortened by 0 bases and J by 1 base, with 18 bases between the two germline ends. CDR3 size: 18 residues. As DNA, the CDR3 is TGTGCCAGCAGCTTAGAAGGTCTACTGGGGCAGCCGAACACTGAAGCTTTCTTT. It is translated as CASSLEGLLGQPNTEAFF.

The J gene is TRBJ2-7, the V gene TRBV27; TRBD2 matches at 7 bases. The germline V gene encodes CDR1 MNHEY and CDR2 SMNVEV (reference sequence). The V and J ends lost 5 bases and 3 bases, in that order; junction bases with no gene match: 7. The CDR3 spans 14 residues. CDR3 amino acids: CASSPRGVIYEQYF. The CDR3 bases are TGTGCCAGCAGTCCTCGGGGGGTGATCTACGAGCAGTACTTC.

This clone was seen a handful of times. CDR3 residues: CASSVESGSSYNEQFF. Here the CDR3 DNA reads TGTGCCAGCAGCGTAGAAAGCGGGAGCTCCTACAATGAGCAGTTCTTC. The chain couples TRBV9 to TRBJ2-1, with TRBD2 matching 8 bases. Germline CDR1 reads SGDLS; CDR2 reads YYNGEE. This CDR3 region has 16 residues. After removal of 0 bases from V and 0 bases from J, the junction contained 2 bases not matched to a gene.

Details on this clone: The germline gene is not matched at one end of the junction; a read error may be the cause. The rearrangement links TRBV7-7 to TRBJ2-2; weak D call: TRBD2 (5 bases). The CDR3 length is 14 residues. Germline lookup yields CDR1 SSHAT and CDR2 FNYEAQ (reference sequence). The CDR3 sequence is CASSSDPGSGELFF. In DNA, the CDR3 is TGTGCTAGCAGCAGCGACCCGGGGTCCGGGGAGCTGTTTTTT. Filled out from reference TRBV7-7 and TRBJ2-2, the complete variable domain reads GAGVSQSPRYKVTKRGQDVTLRCDPISSHATLYWYQQALGQGPEFLTYFNYEAQPDKSGLPSDRFSAERPEGSISTLTIQRTEQRDSAMYRCASSSDPGSGELFFGEGSRLTVL.

V and J are TRBV19 and TRBJ2-6; D is perhaps TRBD2 (5 bases). The V and J ends lost 1 base and 0 bases respectively, with 7 bases between them. The CDR3 loop spans 16 amino acids. Germline V CDR1 and CDR2: LNHDA, SQIVND (reference sequence). CDR3 sequence reads: CASSIVGGSGANVLTF. In DNA, the CDR3 is TGTGCCAGTAGTATAGTAGGAGGCTCTGGGGCCAACGTCCTGACTTTC.

V and J are TRBV29-1 and TRBJ1-2; possible D gene TRBD1, 5 bases. V shed 4 bases and J shed 4 bases, with 7 bases lying between them. CDR3 length equals 11 residues. CDR1 is SQVTM, CDR2 ANQGSEA, per germline. CDR3 coding DNA: TGCAGCGTTGGAGACAGCTATGGCTACACCTTC. Residues: CSVGDSYGYTF.

The V and J genes are TRBV18 and TRBJ1-2; D gene unclear. The CDR3 runs to 15 residues. Trimming took off 2 bases at V and 3 bases at J, with 13 bases between the two ends. Germline V gives CDR1 KGHSH, CDR2 LQKENI. The CDR3 here is CASSPGPIKDYGYTF. The CDR3 region has the DNA TGTGCCAGCTCACCAGGGCCAATTAAGGACTATGGCTACACCTTC.

This clone came up once. The rearrangement uses TRBV28 and TRBJ2-5; 7 bases are shared with TRBD2. There are 15 residues in the CDR3. J gave up 4 bases and V 2 bases, and 7 bases lay outside the gene matches. Looked up from germline, CDR1 is MDHEN and CDR2 is SYDVKM. As DNA, the CDR3 is TGTGCCAGCAGTTTAGGGGGAGGGTGGCGAGAGACCCAGTACTTC. This sequence encodes CASSLGGGWRETQYF.